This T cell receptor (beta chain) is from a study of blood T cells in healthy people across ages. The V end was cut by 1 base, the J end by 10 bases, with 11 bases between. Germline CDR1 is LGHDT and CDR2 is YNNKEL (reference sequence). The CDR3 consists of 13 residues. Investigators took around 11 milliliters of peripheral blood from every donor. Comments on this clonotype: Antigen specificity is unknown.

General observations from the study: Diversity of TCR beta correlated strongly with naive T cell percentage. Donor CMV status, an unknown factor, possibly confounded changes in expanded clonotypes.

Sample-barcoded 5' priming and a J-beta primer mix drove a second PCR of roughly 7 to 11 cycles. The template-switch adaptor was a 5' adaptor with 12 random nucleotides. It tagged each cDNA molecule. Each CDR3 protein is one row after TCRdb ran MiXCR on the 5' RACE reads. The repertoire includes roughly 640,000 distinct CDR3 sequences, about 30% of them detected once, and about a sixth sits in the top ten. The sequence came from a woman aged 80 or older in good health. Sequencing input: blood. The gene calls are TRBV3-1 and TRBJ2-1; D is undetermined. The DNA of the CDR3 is TGTGCCAGCAGCCAAGGACGACCCGCAGAGCAGTTCTTC. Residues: CASSQGRPAEQFF.